Below are 6 T cell receptor beta chains sequenced from a single sample in a study of T-cell reconstitution after alpha-beta-depleted transplantation in children. Preparation of the TCRbeta library involved a method that used unique molecular identifiers. Via MiXCR, TCRdb re-called the PCR reads, giving one row per CDR3 protein. The profile shows more than 500,000 distinct CDR3 sequences, about 10% of them singletons. The sample here was PBMCs, mostly from graft donor cells, taken 180 days after TCRalphabeta/CD19-depleted stem cell transplant. These receptors all stem from a female patient between 2 and 15 years old who had a stem cell transplant for aplastic anemia, so the T cells may come from the graft donor.

This clonotype has a handful of counts. The rearrangement joins TRBV5-1 to TRBJ2-7; the match to TRBD1 covers 8 bases. CDR1 SGHRS and CDR2 YFSETQ come from the germline V gene. The V segment lost 2 bases and the J segment 4 bases; nucleotides outside the gene matches: 5. The CDR3 contains 14 residues. CDR3 sequence reads: CASSFGDRGYEQYV. Here the CDR3 DNA reads TGCGCCAGCAGCTTTGGAGACAGGGGTTACGAGCAGTACGTC.

This clonotype was seen at least ten times. The CDR3 spells CSARGQGGGETQYF. The CDR3 DNA follows: TGCAGTGCTAGGGGCCAGGGCGGAGGGGAGACCCAGTACTTC. The chain combines TRBV20-1 with TRBJ2-5; maybe TRBD2 (6 bases). Germline V gives CDR1 DFQATT, CDR2 SNEGSKA (reference sequence). This CDR3 is built from 14 residues. Trimming removed 3 bases at V and 5 bases at J, with 16 bases between.

This clonotype was seen ten or more times. This sequence joins TRBV20-1 and TRBJ2-1; tentatively, D is TRBD2 (5 bases). The CDR3 is 13 amino acids. Per the germline V gene, CDR1 is DFQATT and CDR2 is SNEGSKA (reference sequence). V shed 4 bases and J shed 9 bases, with 16 bases lying between them. The CDR3 is CSAMKRELGEQFF. CDR3 nucleotide sequence: TGCAGTGCTATGAAGAGGGAGCTTGGTGAGCAGTTCTTC.

The chain uses TRBV11-2 and TRBJ1-4; the D gene is possibly TRBD1 (5 bases). Germline-derived CDR1 and CDR2 are SGHAT and FQNNGV. This CDR3 region has 18 residues. Trimming stripped 5 bases from V and 0 bases from J, with 19 bases between. The CDR3 DNA sequence: TGTGCCAGCAGCCCTACGGGACGGCGGGAGGCAACTAATGAAAAACTGTTTTTT. It translates to CASSPTGRREATNEKLFF.

V is TRBV20-1 and J is TRBJ2-1, with 8 bases matching TRBD1. Losses at the gene ends were 5 bases for V and 2 bases for J; bases not matched to a gene: 8. Germline V gene lookup returns CDR1 DFQATT and CDR2 SNEGSKA (reference sequence). This CDR3 comprises 15 residues. The CDR3 bases are TGCAGTGCTGGCCCTCGACAGGGGCCCTACAATGAGCAGTTCTTC. Protein sequence: CSAGPRQGPYNEQFF.

The chain combines TRBV30 with TRBJ2-7, with D unclear. There are 13 residues in the CDR3. The germline V and J ends were trimmed by 2 bases and 3 bases, with 11 bases remaining between them. CDR1 is GTSNPN and CDR2 is SVGIG in the germline V gene (reference sequence). The CDR3 nucleotides are TGTGCCTGGAGTTGGCAGCCGAACTACGAGCAGTACTTC. This sequence encodes CAWSWQPNYEQYF.